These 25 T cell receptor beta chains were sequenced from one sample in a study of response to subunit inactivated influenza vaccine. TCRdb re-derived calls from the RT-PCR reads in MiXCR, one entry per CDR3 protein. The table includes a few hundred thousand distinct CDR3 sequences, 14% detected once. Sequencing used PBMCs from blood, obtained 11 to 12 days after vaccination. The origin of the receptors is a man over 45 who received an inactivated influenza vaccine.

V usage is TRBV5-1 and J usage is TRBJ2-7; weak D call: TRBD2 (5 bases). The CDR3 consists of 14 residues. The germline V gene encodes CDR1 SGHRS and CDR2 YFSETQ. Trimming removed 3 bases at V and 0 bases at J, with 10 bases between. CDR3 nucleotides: TGCGCCAGCAGCTCTGAGGGCAGCTCCTACGAGCAGTACTTC. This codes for CASSSEGSSYEQYF.

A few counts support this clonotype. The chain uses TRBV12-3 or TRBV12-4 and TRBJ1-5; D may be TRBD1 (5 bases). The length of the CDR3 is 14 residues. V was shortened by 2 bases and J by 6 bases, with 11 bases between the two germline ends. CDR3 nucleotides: TGTGCCAGCAGTTTAAGACGGGGCAGTCAGCCCCAGCATTTT. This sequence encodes CASSLRRGSQPQHF.

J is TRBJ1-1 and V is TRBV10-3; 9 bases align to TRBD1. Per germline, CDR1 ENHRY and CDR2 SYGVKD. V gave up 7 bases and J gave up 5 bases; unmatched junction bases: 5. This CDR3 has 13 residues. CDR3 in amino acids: CAITATGGTEAFF. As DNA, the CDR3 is TGTGCCATCACCGCGACAGGGGGGACTGAAGCTTTCTTT.

The CDR3 loop reads CASSQSTGETDTQYF. In DNA, the CDR3 is TGTGCCAGCAGCCAATCGACAGGGGAAACAGATACGCAGTATTTT. The gene calls are TRBV14 and TRBJ2-3, with 8 bases matching TRBD1. Germline CDR1 is SGHDN and CDR2 is FVKESK. The junction had 4 bases not matched to a gene; V was cut back by 2 bases and J by 3 bases. The CDR3 totals 15 residues.

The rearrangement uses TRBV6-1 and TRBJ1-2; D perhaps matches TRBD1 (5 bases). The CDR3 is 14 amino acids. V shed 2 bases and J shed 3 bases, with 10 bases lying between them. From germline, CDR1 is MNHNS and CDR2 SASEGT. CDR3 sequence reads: CASSEMGDDYGYTF. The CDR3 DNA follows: TGTGCCAGCAGTGAAATGGGGGATGACTATGGCTACACCTTC.

CDR3 in amino acids: CSGLAGVEQYF. The CDR3 region has the DNA TGCAGCGGACTAGCGGGAGTCGAGCAGTACTTC. The chain combines TRBV20-1 with TRBJ2-7; 13 bases agree with TRBD2. Germline CDR1 DFQATT, CDR2 SNEGSKA (reference sequence). This CDR3 is built from 11 residues.

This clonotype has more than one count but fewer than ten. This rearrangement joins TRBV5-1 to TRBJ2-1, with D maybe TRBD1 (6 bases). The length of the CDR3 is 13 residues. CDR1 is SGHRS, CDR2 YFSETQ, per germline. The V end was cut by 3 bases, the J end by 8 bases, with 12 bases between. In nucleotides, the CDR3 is TGCGCCAGCAGCTATACAGGGAAGTATGAGCAGTTCTTC. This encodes CASSYTGKYEQFF.

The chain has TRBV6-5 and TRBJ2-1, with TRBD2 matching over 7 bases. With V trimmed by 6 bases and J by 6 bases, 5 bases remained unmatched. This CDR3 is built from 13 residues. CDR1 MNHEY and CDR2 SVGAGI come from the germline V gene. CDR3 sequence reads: CASRTSMVNEQFF. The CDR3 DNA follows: TGTGCCAGCAGGACTAGCATGGTCAATGAGCAGTTCTTC.

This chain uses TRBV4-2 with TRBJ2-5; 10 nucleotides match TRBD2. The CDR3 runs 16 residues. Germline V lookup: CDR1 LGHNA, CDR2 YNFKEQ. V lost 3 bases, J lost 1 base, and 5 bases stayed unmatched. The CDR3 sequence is CASSHPSGSFQETQYF. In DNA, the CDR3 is TGTGCCAGCAGCCACCCTAGCGGGAGTTTCCAAGAGACCCAGTACTTC.

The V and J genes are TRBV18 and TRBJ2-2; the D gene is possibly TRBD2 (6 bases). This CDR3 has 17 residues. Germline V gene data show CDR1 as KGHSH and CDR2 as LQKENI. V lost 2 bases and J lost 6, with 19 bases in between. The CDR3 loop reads CASSPAEAAWRAGELFF. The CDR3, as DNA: TGTGCCAGCTCACCAGCCGAGGCCGCATGGAGGGCCGGGGAGCTGTTTTTT. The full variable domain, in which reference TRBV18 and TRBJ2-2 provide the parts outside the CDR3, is NAGVMQNPRHLVRRRGQEARLRCSPMKGHSHVYWYRQLPEEGLKFMVYLQKENIIDESGMPKERFSAEFPKEGPSILRIQQVVRGDSAAYFCASSPAEAAWRAGELFFGEGSRLTVL.

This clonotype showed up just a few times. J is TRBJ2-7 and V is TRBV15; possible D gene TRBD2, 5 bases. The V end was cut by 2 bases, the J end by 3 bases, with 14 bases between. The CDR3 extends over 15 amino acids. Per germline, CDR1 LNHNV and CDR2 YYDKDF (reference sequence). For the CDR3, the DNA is TGTGCCACCAGCAGACCTAGAGGGATCGGCTACGAGCAGTACTTC. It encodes CATSRPRGIGYEQYF.

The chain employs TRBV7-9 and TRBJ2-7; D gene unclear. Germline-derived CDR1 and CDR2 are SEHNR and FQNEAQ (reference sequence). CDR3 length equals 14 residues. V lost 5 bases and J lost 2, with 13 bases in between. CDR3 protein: CASSGMVRTYEQYF. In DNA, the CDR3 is TGTGCCAGCAGCGGAATGGTCAGAACCTACGAGCAGTACTTC.

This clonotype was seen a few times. Written as DNA, the CDR3 is TGCGCCAGCAGCTCCCAGACAGCCTCGTTGGCTTTCTTT. It is translated as CASSSQTASLAFF. V and J are TRBV5-1 and TRBJ1-1; D is possibly TRBD1 (5 bases). Germline V gene data show CDR1 as SGHRS and CDR2 as YFSETQ. V was clipped by 3 bases and J by 11 bases, with 17 bases between them. CDR3 length: 13 residues. The whole variable domain, remainder taken from reference TRBV5-1 and TRBJ1-1, is KAGVTQTPRYLIKTRGQQVTLSCSPISGHRSVSWYQQTPGQGLQFLFEYFSETQRNKGNFPGRFSGRQFSNSRSEMNVSTLELGDSALYLCASSSQTASLAFFGQGTRLTVV.

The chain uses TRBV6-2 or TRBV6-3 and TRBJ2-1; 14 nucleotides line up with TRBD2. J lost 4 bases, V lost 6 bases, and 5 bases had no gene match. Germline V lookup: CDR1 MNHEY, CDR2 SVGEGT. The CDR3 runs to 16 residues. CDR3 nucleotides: TGTGCCAGCAGCAAGGGACTAGCGGGAGTTTACAATGAGCAGTTCTTC. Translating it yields CASSKGLAGVYNEQFF.

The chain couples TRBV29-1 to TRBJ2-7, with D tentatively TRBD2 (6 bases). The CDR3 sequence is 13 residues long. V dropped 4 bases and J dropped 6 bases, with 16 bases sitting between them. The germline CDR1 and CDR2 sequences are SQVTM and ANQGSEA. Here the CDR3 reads CSVALTRWSEQYF. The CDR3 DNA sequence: TGCAGCGTTGCCCTGACTAGATGGTCCGAGCAGTACTTC.

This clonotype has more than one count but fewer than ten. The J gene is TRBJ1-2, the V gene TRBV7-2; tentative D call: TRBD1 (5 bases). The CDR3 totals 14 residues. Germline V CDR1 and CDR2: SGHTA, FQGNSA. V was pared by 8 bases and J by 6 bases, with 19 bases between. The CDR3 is CASPGQGHFDGYTF. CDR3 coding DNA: TGTGCCAGCCCTGGGCAGGGCCATTTCGATGGCTACACCTTC.

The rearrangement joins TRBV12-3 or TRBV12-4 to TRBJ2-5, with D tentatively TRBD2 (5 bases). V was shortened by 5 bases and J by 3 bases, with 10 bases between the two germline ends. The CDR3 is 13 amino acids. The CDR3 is CASSTRHEETQYF. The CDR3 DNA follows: TGTGCCAGCAGTACTAGACACGAAGAGACCCAGTACTTC.

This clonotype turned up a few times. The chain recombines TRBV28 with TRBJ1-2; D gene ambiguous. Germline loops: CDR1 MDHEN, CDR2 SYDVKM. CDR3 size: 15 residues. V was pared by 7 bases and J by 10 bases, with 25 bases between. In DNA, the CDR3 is TGTGCCAGCACCGGAGGAACGGACCTTGGTATCGACTACACCTTC. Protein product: CASTGGTDLGIDYTF.

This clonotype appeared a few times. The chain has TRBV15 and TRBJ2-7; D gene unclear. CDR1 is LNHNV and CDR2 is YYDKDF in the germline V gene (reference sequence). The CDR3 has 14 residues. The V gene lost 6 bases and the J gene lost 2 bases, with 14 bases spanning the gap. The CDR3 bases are TGTGCCACCAGTACCGGGCCGAGTACCTACGAGCAGTACTTC. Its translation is CATSTGPSTYEQYF.

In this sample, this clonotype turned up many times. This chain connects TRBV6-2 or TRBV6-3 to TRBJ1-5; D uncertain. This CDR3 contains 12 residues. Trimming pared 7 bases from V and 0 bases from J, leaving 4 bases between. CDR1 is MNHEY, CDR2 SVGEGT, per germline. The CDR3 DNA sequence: TGTGCCAGCACCGATAGCAATCAGCCCCAGCATTTT. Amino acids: CASTDSNQPQHF.

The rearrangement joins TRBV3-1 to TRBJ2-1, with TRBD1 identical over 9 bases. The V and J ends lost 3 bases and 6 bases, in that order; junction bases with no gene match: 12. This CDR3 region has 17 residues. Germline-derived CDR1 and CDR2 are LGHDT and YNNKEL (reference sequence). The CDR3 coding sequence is TGTGCCAGCAGCCAGAACGGCCGGGACAGGGAATTCAATGAGCAGTTCTTC. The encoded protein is CASSQNGRDREFNEQFF.

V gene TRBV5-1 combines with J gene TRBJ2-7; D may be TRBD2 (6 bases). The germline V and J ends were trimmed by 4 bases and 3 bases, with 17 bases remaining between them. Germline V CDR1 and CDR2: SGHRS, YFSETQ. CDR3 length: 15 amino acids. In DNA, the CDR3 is TGCGCCAGCAGCCTGGAGGGGAGTTCTGTCTACGAGCAGTACTTC. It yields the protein CASSLEGSSVYEQYF.

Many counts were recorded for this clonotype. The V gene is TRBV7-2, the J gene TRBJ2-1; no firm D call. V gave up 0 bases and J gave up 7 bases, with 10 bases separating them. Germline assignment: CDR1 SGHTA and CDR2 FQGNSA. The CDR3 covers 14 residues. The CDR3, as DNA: TGTGCCAGCAGCTTAGCCCTCCATGGGAATGAGCAGTTCTTC. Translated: CASSLALHGNEQFF.

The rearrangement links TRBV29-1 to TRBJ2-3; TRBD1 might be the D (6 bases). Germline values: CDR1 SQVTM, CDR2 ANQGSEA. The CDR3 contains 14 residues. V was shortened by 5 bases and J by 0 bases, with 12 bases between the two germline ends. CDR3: CSVLPGHSTDTQYF. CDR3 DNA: TGCAGCGTTTTACCGGGACATAGCACAGATACGCAGTATTTT.

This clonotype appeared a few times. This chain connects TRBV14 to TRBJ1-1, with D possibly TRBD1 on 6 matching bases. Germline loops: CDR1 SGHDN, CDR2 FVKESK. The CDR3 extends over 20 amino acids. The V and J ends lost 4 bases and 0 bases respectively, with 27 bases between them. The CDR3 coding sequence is TGTGCCAGCAGCCCCCACAGGGATCGAGTGGGATTTGGTATGAACACTGAAGCTTTCTTT. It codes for CASSPHRDRVGFGMNTEAFF.